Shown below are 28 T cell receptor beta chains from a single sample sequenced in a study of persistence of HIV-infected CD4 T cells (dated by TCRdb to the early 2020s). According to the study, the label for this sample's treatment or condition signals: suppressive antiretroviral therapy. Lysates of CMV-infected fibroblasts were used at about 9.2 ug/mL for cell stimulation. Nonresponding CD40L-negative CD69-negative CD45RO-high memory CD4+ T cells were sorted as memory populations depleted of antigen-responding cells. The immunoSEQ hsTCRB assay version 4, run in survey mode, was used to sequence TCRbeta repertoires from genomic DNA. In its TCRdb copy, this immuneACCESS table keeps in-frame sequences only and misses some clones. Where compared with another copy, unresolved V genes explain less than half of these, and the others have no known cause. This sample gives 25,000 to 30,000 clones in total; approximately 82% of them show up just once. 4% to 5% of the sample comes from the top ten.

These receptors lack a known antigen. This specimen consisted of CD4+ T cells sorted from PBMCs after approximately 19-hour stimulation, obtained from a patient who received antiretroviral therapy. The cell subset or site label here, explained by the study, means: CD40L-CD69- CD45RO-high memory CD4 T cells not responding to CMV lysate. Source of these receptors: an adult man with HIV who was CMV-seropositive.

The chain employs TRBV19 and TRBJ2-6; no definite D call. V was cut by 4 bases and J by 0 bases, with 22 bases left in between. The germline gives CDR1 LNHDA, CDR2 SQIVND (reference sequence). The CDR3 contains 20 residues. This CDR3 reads CASSRTTRSLLSSGANVLTF. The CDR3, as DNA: TGTGCCAGTAGTAGGACGACGAGGAGCCTTCTCAGCTCTGGGGCCAACGTCCTGACTTTC.

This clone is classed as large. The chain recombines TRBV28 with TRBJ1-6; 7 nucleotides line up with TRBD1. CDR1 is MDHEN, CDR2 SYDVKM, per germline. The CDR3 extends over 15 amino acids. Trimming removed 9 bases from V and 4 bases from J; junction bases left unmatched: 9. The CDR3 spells CASRAGGQYNSPLHF. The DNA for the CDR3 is TGTGCCAGTAGGGCAGGGGGACAGTATAATTCACCCCTCCACTTT.

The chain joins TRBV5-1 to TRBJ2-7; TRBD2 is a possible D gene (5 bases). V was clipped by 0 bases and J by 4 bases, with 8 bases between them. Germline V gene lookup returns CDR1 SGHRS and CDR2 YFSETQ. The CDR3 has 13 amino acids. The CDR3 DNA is TGCGCCAGCAGCTTGGAGTCGGGATACGAGCAGTACTTC. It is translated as CASSLESGYEQYF.

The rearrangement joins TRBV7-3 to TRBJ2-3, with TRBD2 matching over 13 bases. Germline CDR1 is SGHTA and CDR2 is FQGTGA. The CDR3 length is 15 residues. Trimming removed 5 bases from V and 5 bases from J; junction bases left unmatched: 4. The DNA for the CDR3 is TGTGCCAGCAGCCCGGGACTAGCGGGGCAAGATACGCAGTATTTT. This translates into CASSPGLAGQDTQYF. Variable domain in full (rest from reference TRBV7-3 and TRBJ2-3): GAGVSQTPSNKVTEKGKYVELRCDPISGHTALYWYRQSLGQGPEFLIYFQGTGAADDSGLPNDRFFAVRPEGSVSTLKIQRTERGDSAVYLCASSPGLAGQDTQYFGPGTRLTVL.

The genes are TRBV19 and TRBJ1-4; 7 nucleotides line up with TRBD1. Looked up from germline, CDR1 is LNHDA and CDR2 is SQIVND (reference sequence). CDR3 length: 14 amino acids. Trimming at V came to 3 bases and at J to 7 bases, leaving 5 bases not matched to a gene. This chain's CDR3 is CASSMGQRGEKLFF. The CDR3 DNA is TGTGCCAGTAGTATGGGACAGAGAGGTGAAAAACTGTTTTTT.

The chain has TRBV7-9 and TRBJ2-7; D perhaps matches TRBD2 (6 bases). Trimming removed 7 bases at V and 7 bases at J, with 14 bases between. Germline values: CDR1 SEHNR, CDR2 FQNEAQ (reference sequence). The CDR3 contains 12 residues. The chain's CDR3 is CASTNGRGEQYF. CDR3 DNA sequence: TGTGCCAGCACCAACGGTCGGGGGGAGCAGTACTTC.

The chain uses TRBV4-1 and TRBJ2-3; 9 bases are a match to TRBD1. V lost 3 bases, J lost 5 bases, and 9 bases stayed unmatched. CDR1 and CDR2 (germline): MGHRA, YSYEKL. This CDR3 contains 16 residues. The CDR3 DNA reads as TGCGCCAGCAGCCATAACGCCTTGGGACAGGGAGATACGCAGTATTTT. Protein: CASSHNALGQGDTQYF.

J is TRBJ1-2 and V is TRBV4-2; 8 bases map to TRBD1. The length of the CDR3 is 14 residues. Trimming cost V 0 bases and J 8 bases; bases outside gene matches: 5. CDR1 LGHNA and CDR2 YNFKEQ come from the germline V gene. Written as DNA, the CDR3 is TGTGCCAGCAGCCAAGATCCCAGGGGGCGAGGCTACACCTTC. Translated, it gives CASSQDPRGRGYTF.

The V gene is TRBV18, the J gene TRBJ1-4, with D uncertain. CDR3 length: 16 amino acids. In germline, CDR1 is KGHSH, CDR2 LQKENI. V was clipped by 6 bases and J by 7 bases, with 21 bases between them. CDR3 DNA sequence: TGTGCCAGCTCTCCCCTCGTAAGCCCGGTGGGTGAAAAACTGTTTTTT. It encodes CASSPLVSPVGEKLFF.

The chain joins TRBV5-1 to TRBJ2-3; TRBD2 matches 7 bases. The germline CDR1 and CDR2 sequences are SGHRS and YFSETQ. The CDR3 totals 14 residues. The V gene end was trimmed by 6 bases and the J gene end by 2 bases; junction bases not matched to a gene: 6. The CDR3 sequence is CASMSGVTTDTQYF. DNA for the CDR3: TGCGCCAGCATGAGCGGGGTTACCACAGATACGCAGTATTTT.

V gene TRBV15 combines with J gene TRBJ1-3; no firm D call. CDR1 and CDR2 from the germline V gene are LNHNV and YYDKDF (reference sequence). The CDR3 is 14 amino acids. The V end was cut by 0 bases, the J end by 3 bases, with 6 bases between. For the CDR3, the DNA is TGTGCCACCAGCAGAGATTTAGGTGGAAACACCATATATTTT. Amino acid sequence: CATSRDLGGNTIYF.

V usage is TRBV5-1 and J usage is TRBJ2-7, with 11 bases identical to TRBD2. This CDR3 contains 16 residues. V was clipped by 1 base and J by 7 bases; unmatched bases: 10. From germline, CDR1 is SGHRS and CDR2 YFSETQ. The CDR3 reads CASSLSLSGGASEQYF. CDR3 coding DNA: TGCGCCAGCAGCTTGTCCCTTAGCGGGGGGGCTTCGGAGCAGTACTTC.

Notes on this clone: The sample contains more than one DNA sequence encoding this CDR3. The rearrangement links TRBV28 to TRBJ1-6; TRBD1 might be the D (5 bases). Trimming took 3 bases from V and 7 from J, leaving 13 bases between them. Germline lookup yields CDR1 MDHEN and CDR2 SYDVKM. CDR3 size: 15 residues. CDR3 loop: CASSLGQGYNSPLHF. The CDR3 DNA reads TGTGCCAGCAGTTTGGGGCAGGGTTACAATTCACCCCTCCACTTT.

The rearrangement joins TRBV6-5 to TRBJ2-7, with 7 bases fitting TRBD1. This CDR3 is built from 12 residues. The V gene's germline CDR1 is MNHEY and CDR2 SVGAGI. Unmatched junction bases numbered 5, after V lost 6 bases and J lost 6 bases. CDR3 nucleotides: TGTGCCAGCAGGGCTACAGGGGTCGAGCAGTACTTC. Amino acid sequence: CASRATGVEQYF.

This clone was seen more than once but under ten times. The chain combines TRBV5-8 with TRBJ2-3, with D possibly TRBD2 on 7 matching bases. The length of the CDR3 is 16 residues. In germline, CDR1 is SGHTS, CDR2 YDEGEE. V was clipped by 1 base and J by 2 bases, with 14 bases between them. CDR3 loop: CASSLFRGAYTDTQYF. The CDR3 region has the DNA TGTGCCAGCAGCTTGTTTCGGGGGGCATACACAGATACGCAGTATTTT.

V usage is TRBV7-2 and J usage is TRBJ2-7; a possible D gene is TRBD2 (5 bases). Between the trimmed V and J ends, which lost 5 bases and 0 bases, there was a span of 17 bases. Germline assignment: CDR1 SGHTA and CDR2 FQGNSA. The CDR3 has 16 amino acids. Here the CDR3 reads CASSPLSGISSYEQYF. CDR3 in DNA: TGTGCCAGCAGCCCCCTTTCGGGGATAAGCTCCTACGAGCAGTACTTC.

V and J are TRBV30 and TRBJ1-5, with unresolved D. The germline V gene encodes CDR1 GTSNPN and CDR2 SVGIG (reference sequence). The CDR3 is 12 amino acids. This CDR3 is CGHFFSNQPQHF. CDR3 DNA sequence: TGTGGTCATTTTTTTAGCAATCAGCCCCAGCATTTT.

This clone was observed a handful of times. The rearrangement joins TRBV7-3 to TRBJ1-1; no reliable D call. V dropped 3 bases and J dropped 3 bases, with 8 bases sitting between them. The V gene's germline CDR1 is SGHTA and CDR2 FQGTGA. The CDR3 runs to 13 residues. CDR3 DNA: TGTGCCAGCAGCTTGAGTCAAGACACTGAAGCTTTCTTT. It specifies CASSLSQDTEAFF.

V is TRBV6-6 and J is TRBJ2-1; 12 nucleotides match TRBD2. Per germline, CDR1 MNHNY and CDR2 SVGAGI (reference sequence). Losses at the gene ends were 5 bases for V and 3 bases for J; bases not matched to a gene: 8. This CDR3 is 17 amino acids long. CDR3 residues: CASSQTRTSGDYNEQFF. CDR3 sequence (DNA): TGTGCCAGCAGTCAAACTAGGACTAGCGGGGACTACAATGAGCAGTTCTTC.

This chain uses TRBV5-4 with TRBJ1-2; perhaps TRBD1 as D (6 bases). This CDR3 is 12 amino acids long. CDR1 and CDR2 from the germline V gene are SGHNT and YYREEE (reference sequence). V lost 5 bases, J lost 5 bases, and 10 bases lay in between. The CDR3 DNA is TGTGCCAGCAGTTCGGACAGATATGGCTACACCTTC. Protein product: CASSSDRYGYTF.

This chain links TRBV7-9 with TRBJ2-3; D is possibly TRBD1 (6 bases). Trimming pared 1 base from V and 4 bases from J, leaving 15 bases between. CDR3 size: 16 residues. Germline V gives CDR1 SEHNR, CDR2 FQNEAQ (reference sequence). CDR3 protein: CASSLGGRGRADTQYF. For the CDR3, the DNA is TGTGCCAGCAGCTTAGGCGGCAGGGGACGCGCAGATACGCAGTATTTT.

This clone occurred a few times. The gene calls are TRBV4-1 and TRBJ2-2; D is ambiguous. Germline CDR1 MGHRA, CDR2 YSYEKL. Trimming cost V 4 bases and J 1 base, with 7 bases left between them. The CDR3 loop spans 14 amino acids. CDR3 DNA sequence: TGCGCCAGCAGCCTGGCCGGGAACACCGGGGAGCTGTTTTTT. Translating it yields CASSLAGNTGELFF.

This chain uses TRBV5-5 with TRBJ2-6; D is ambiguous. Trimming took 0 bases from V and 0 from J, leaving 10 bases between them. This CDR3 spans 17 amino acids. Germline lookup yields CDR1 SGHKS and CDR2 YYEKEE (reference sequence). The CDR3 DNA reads TGTGCCAGCAGCTTGGTTGTGAGTAACTCTGGGGCCAACGTCCTGACTTTC. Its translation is CASSLVVSNSGANVLTF.

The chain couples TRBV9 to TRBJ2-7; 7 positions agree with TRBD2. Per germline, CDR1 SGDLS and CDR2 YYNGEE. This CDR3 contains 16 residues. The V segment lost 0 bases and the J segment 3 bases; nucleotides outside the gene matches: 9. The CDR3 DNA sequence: TGTGCCAGCAGCGTAGAAGGAGGGACTACTGACTACGAGCAGTACTTC. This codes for CASSVEGGTTDYEQYF.

CDR3 sequence (DNA): TGTGCCAGCAGCAGAAACAGGGGGGTTACAGATACGCAGTATTTT. As protein: CASSRNRGVTDTQYF. V and J are TRBV6-5 and TRBJ2-3; 8 bases fit TRBD1. This CDR3 comprises 15 residues. Trimming removed 6 bases from V and 3 bases from J; junction bases left unmatched: 8. Looked up from germline, CDR1 is MNHEY and CDR2 is SVGAGI.

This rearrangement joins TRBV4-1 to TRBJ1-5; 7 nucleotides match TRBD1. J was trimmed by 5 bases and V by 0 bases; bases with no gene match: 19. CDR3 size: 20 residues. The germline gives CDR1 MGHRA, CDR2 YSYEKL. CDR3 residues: CASSQDSGQVFGAGDQPQHF. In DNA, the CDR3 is TGCGCCAGCAGCCAAGATTCAGGACAGGTTTTTGGTGCAGGCGATCAGCCCCAGCATTTT.

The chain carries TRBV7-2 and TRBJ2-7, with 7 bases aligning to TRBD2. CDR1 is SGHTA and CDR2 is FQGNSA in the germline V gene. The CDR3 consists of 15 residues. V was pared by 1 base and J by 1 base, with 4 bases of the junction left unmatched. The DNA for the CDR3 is TGTGCCAGCAGCTTAGTTGCGGGGGAGTCCTACGAGCAGTACTTC. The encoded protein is CASSLVAGESYEQYF.

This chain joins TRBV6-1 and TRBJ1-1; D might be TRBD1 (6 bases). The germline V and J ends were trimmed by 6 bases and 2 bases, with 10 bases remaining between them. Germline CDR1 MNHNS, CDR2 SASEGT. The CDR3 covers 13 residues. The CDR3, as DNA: TGTGCCAGCAGAGGACAGTTTAACACTGAAGCTTTCTTT. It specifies CASRGQFNTEAFF.